A selection of T cell receptor beta chains follows, all from one sample in a study of OX40 agonist ivuxolimab in advanced cancers. Data came from immunoSEQ multiplex PCR; TCRdb stores just in-frame clones and leaves some out. The data hold about 79,000 clones, with 70% to 85% observed a single time. The sequenced sample was CD4+ or CD8+ T cells sorted from blood, obtained in a trial of the OX40 agonist ivuxolimab. These receptors all stem from an adult with an advanced solid tumor such as melanoma, head and neck, liver or kidney cancer. Both conserved end residues are part of each CDR3. Each record gives: clone size, D gene, J gene, CDR3 length, V gene, CDR3 DNA, CDR3 protein. A D gene is named only where the DNA matches it firmly. Clone size, where shown, is once, few, many, or a class for clones that have expanded.

>.|TRBD2|TRBJ2-2|17|TRBV10-3
TGTGCCATCAAAGCGGCGGGACTAGCGGCACAGGGCGGGGAGCTGTTTTTT
CAIKAAGLAAQGGELFF
>.|TRBD2|TRBJ2-5|10|TRBV20-1
TGCAGTGCTGGGACTAGCCAAGAGTACTTC
CSAGTSQEYF
>.|.|TRBJ2-5|11|TRBV28
TGTGCCAGCAGTGGGCGGACCGCCCAGTACTTC
CASSGRTAQYF
>.|TRBD1|TRBJ2-7|14|TRBV5-1
TGCGCCAGCAGCGATGGACAGGTGGCCGCTGAGCAGTACTTC
CASSDGQVAAEQYF
>.|.|TRBJ2-5|12|TRBV7-2
TGTGCCAGCAGCTTAGCGGGGGAGACCCAGTACTTC
CASSLAGETQYF
>few|TRBD2|TRBJ2-5|16|TRBV7-9
TGTGCCAGCAGATTATCCGGGACTAGCGGTGGGGAGACCCAGTACTTC
CASRLSGTSGGETQYF
>.|.|TRBJ2-3|13|TRBV5-6
TGTGCCAGCAGCTTGGTCGGGGAAGATACGCAGTATTTT
CASSLVGEDTQYF
>.|.|TRBJ2-5|15|TRBV5-1
TGCGCCAGCAGCCTAGGCGGGACGCGTTGGGAGACCCAGTACTTC
CASSLGGTRWETQYF
>.|.|TRBJ1-2|12|TRBV13
TGTGCCAGCAGCTTATACCTCTATGGCTACACCTTC
CASSLYLYGYTF
>.|TRBD1|TRBJ2-7|14|TRBV9
TGTGCCAGCAGCTGGAAGGGGGACAGGGACGAGCAGTACTTC
CASSWKGDRDEQYF
>.|.|TRBJ2-2|14|TRBV11-2
TGTGCCAGCAGCTCACATCTCAGTGCCGGGGAGCTGTTTTTT
CASSSHLSAGELFF
>.|.|TRBJ2-7|13|TRBV4-2
TGTGCCAGCAGCCAAGAGCAGGGTAAAACGCAGTACTTC
CASSQEQGKTQYF
>.|.|TRBJ2-5|16|TRBV7-2
TGTGCCAGCAGCTTACGACATCCCCGGATGTACGAGACCCAGTACTTC
CASSLRHPRMYETQYF
>.|.|TRBJ2-1|12|TRBV29-1
TGCAGCCATATCAAAGGGAACAATGAGCAGTTCTTC
CSHIKGNNEQFF
>.|TRBD1|TRBJ2-7|15|TRBV5-1
TGCGCCAGCAGCTTGGCCACAGGGGGCCCCCACGAGCAGTACTTC
CASSLATGGPHEQYF
>.|.|TRBJ2-1|11|TRBV7-9
TGTGCCAGCAGCCTAGTGGGACAGCAGTTCTTC
CASSLVGQQFF
>.|TRBD2|TRBJ2-1|13|TRBV30
TGTGCCTGGAGGACTAGCGGCTACAATGAGCAGTTCTTC
CAWRTSGYNEQFF
>few|.|TRBJ1-2|14|TRBV19
TGTGCCAGTAGTATAACAGGGAAACGGAATGGCTACACCTTC
CASSITGKRNGYTF
>.|TRBD2|TRBJ2-3|18|TRBV7-9
TGTGCCAGCACCCGACGTACTACGCGCGGGGGGTTCACAGATACGCAGTATTTT
CASTRRTTRGGFTDTQYF